The rows below give T cell receptor beta chains drawn from one sample of a study of T cell repertoires in cytomegalovirus infection. One entry per CDR3 protein, called by TCRdb with MiXCR from the reads. The repertoire holds some 350,000 distinct CDR3 sequences, with about 28% as singletons. These receptors' targets are unknown. Specimen: cultured PBMCs, collected from culture after CMV antigen stimulation. All receptors come from a human donor in good health (CMV status not recorded). Some clones in this sample may be carry-over from other donors' samples. CDR3s include the opening cysteine and the closing phenylalanine or tryptophan. The D gene is left open where the match is weak. Clone size is stated in some rows and not others, as once, few, many or a class when expanded.

cdr3_nt cdr3_aa clone_size j_call v_call d_call
TGTGCCAGCAGTGATAGAACAGCTAATAACTATGGCTACACCTTC CASSDRTANNYGYTF - TRBJ1-2 TRBV25-1 -
TGCAGTGCTCAGATCCGTAGCCTGAGCACAGATACGCAGTATTTT CSAQIRSLSTDTQYF - TRBJ2-3 TRBV20-1 -
TGTGCTAGCAGCTTATCAAGGGACAATGAGCAGTTCTTC CASSLSRDNEQFF few TRBJ2-1 TRBV7-7 -
TGTGCCAGCAGCGGCCAGGGACAGGGACGGGGCTACACCTTC CASSGQGQGRGYTF - TRBJ1-2 TRBV6-5 TRBD1
TGTGCCAGCAGTATCCTTAGCGGGAGGGCCTGGGAGACCCAGTACTTC CASSILSGRAWETQYF - TRBJ2-5 TRBV28 TRBD2
TGTGCCAGCAGCTTCAGGGAGGGTCAGCCCCAGCATTTT CASSFREGQPQHF few TRBJ1-5 TRBV7-9 -
TGTGCCAGCAGTTCGGGGTCGGGGGCGGGAGAAAAACTGTTTTTT CASSSGSGAGEKLFF - TRBJ1-4 TRBV28 -
TGTGCCAGTATGGACAGGGGGCAGAGAAACTATGGCTACACCTTC CASMDRGQRNYGYTF - TRBJ1-2 TRBV19 TRBD1
TGTGCCAGCAGCCCAGCTGCGGGCAGGGTTACTGAAGCTTTCTTT CASSPAAGRVTEAFF - TRBJ1-1 TRBV7-3 -
TGTGCCAGCAGCTCAAGGACTAGCGGGGGGGCACTTACCGGGGAGCTGTTTTTT CASSSRTSGGALTGELFF - TRBJ2-2 TRBV7-2 TRBD2
TGCAGTGCTGACGGGCCCCGGAACGCCCCAGATACGCAGTATTTT CSADGPRNAPDTQYF many TRBJ2-3 TRBV20-1 -
TGTGCCAGTAGTACCGCGAACCGAAACACCGGGGAGCTGTTTTTT CASSTANRNTGELFF - TRBJ2-2 TRBV19 -
TGTGCCACCCCCAGTAACACCGGGGAGCTGTTTTTT CATPSNTGELFF - TRBJ2-2 TRBV5-5 -
TGTGCCAGCAGCCAAGGGATTGCAAATCCCGCGAACACCGGGGAGCTGTTTTTT CASSQGIANPANTGELFF - TRBJ2-2 TRBV3-1 -
TGTGCCAGCAGCTTCTCCGGGGGAAAGGGCTACGAGCAGTACTTC CASSFSGGKGYEQYF few TRBJ2-7 TRBV7-2 -
TGTGCCAGCAGCTTCGAGAGGGGAAACACCATATATTTT CASSFERGNTIYF - TRBJ1-3 TRBV7-2 -
TGTGCCAGCAGCTCGGACAGAGGGACCTACAATGAGCAGTTCTTC CASSSDRGTYNEQFF - TRBJ2-1 TRBV7-2 -
TGTGCCAGTAGTAGTTCGAGACTAGCAACGGAGACCCAGTACTTC CASSSSRLATETQYF few TRBJ2-5 TRBV19 TRBD2
TGTGCCATCAGTGTCGGGCGGGATACTCGCTTGTTCACGCAGTATTTT CAISVGRDTRLFTQYF - TRBJ2-3 TRBV10-3 -
TGTGCCAGCAGCTTTGCGGGCGGGGGGGCCTCAGATACGCAGTATTTT CASSFAGGGASDTQYF many TRBJ2-3 TRBV7-2 TRBD2
TGCAGTGCTAGATCCGGGGGGGGGGTGCAGCCCCAGCATTTT CSARSGGGVQPQHF few TRBJ1-5 TRBV20-1 -
TGTGCCAGCAGCCAACTCCAGCCGGGGTTTGCCTACAATGAGCAGTTCTTC CASSQLQPGFAYNEQFF few TRBJ2-1 TRBV7-9 -
TGTGCCAGCAGTTTAGTTAAGGAGAAAGGGTCCTACGAGCAGTACTTC CASSLVKEKGSYEQYF few TRBJ2-7 TRBV28 -
TGTGCCAGCAGCTTAAGTCGTCGGATTCAAGAGACCCAGTACTTC CASSLSRRIQETQYF - TRBJ2-5 TRBV7-6 -
TGTGCCAGTAGTTCCCCGGGACTAGGGGTGAGTGAGCAGTACTTC CASSSPGLGVSEQYF few TRBJ2-7 TRBV19 TRBD2
TGCGCCAGCAGCCCCAAGGGACAGGGCCCCACAGATACGCAGTATTTT CASSPKGQGPTDTQYF - TRBJ2-3 TRBV10-2 TRBD1
TGCGCCAGCAGCTCGGGGGACCGAGGGACTGAAGCTTTCTTT CASSSGDRGTEAFF - TRBJ1-1 TRBV5-1 -
TGTGCCAGCAGGGCGACTAGCGGGAGATCCTACGAGCAGTACTTC CASRATSGRSYEQYF few TRBJ2-7 TRBV6-1 TRBD2
TGTGCCAGCCAAGCATACAGATCCTACGAGCAGTACTTC CASQAYRSYEQYF - TRBJ2-7 TRBV18 -
TGTGCTAGTGGTTTCTTCTTGGAAGGAATAATCTACAATGAGCAGTTCTTC CASGFFLEGIIYNEQFF - TRBJ2-1 TRBV12-5 -
TGTGCCAGCAGCGGCCACACGGGACAGGGAATCAGCTCCTACAATGAGCAGTTCTTC CASSGHTGQGISSYNEQFF - TRBJ2-1 TRBV11-2 TRBD1
TGTGCCAGCCGGACTAGCGGGAGCTCCTACGAGCAGTACTTC CASRTSGSSYEQYF - TRBJ2-7 TRBV2 TRBD2
TGTGCCAGCTTGGACAGACGAAGGAGCTCCTACAATGAGCAGTTCTTC CASLDRRRSSYNEQFF - TRBJ2-1 TRBV2 -
TGTGCCAGCAGCGCCCGGGACGCTTCCTACGAGCAGTACTTC CASSARDASYEQYF many TRBJ2-7 TRBV7-8 -
TGCAGTGCTCCGCGGGACACGCGCACAGATACGCAGTATTTT CSAPRDTRTDTQYF few TRBJ2-3 TRBV20-1 -
TGTGCCAGCAGTTATCTGAACACTGAAGCTTTCTTT CASSYLNTEAFF few TRBJ1-1 TRBV6-6 -
TGTGCCAGCAGCTTAATAGCGACTAGCGGAGGCACAGATACGCAGTATTTT CASSLIATSGGTDTQYF - TRBJ2-3 TRBV7-3 TRBD2
TGCAGTGCTAGAGATATAAGCGGGGAAGAAGGGGCGTGGAATGAGCAGTTCTTC CSARDISGEEGAWNEQFF - TRBJ2-1 TRBV20-1 TRBD2
TGTGCCAGCAGCCAACCCCGGGACAGAAATTCACCCCTCCACTTT CASSQPRDRNSPLHF - TRBJ1-6 TRBV3-1 TRBD1
TGTGCCAGCAGTCCTCACCTTGCGACAGGGACCAGCAATCAGCCCCAGCATTTT CASSPHLATGTSNQPQHF few TRBJ1-5 TRBV6-6 TRBD1
TGTGCCAGCAGCCGCCAGCCGGTTACCTACGAGCAGTACTTC CASSRQPVTYEQYF few TRBJ2-7 TRBV14 -
TGTGCCAGCAGCTTAGATCAGGGGGCTGGGGCCAACGTCCTGACTTTC CASSLDQGAGANVLTF many TRBJ2-6 TRBV7-8 TRBD1
TGTGCCAGCTCTGAGGGCGCCCAAACCTACGAGCAGTACTTC CASSEGAQTYEQYF - TRBJ2-7 TRBV18 -
TGTGCCAGTAGTTCCCCGGGACTAGGGAGCTCCTACGAGCAGTACTTC CASSSPGLGSSYEQYF - TRBJ2-7 TRBV19 TRBD2
TGTGCCAGCAGTTACGAGGGACTAGCGGGAGCAAAGACCCAGTACTTC CASSYEGLAGAKTQYF few TRBJ2-5 TRBV6-2/TRBV6-3 TRBD2
TGTGCCAGCAGGGAAACGAATGAGCAGTTCTTC CASRETNEQFF few TRBJ2-1 TRBV12-3/TRBV12-4 -
TGTGCCAGCAGTTACTCGCCAGGGGAGCACATGAACACTGAAGCTTTCTTT CASSYSPGEHMNTEAFF - TRBJ1-1 TRBV6-5 -
TGTGCCAGCACCCCGACAGGGGAGATGTCTGAAGCTTTCTTT CASTPTGEMSEAFF many TRBJ1-1 TRBV12-3/TRBV12-4 TRBD1
TGTGCCAGCAGTTTGGTCCACGGAAACACCATATATTTT CASSLVHGNTIYF - TRBJ1-3 TRBV28 -
TGTGCCAGCAGTCACAGGGGGGCAGGAAACACCATATATTTT CASSHRGAGNTIYF few TRBJ1-3 TRBV2 TRBD1
TGTGCCAGCAGCTCAGGGGCCTACGAGCAGTACTTC CASSSGAYEQYF medium-sized TRBJ2-7 TRBV12-3/TRBV12-4 -
TGTGCCAGCAGTTACCGACAGCCGGGAGACGAAAAACTGTTTTTT CASSYRQPGDEKLFF many TRBJ1-4 TRBV7-8 -
TGTGCCAGCATGGGGGACAACCAAGAGACCCAGTACTTC CASMGDNQETQYF - TRBJ2-5 TRBV12-3/TRBV12-4 -
TGTGCCAGCAGTGAACACCCAGGAAAGACTGAAGCTTTCTTT CASSEHPGKTEAFF many TRBJ1-1 TRBV6-4 -